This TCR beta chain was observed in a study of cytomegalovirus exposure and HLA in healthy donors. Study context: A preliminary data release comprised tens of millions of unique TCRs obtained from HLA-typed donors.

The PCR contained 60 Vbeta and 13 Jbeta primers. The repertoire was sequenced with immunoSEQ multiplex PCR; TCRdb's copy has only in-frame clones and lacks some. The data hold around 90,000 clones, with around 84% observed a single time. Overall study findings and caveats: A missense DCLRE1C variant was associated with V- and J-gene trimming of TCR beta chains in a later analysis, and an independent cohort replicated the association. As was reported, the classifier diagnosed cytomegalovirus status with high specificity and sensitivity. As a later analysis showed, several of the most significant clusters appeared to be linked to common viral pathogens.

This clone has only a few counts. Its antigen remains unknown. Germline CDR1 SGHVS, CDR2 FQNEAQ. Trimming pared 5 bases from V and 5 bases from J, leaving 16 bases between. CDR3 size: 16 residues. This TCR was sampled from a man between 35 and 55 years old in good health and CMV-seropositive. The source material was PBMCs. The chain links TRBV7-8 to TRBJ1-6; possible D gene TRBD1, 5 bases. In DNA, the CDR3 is TGTGCCAGCAGCGGGGCAGGGAATGGAAATAATTCACCCCTCCACTTT. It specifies CASSGAGNGNNSPLHF.